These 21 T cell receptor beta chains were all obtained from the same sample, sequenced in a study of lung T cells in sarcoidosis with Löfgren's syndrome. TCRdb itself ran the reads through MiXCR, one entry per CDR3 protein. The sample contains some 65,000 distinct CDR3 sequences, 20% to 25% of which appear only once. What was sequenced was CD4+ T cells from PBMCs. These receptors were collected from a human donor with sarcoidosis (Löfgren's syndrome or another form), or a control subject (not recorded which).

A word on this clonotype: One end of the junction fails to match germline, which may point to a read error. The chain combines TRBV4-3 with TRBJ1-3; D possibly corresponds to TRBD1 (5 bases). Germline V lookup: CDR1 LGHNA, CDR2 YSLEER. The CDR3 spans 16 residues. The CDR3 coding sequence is TGCACCAGCAGCCAAGATTACGCCAGGGCGAGGAACACCATATATTTT. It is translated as CTSSQDYARARNTIYF.

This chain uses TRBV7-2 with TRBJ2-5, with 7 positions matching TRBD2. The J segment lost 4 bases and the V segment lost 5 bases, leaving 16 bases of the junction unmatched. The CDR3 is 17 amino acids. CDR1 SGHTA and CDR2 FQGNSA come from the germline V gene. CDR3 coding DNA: TGTGCCAGCAGCCCCGGACTAGTTTCGACCGGAGGAGAGACCCAGTACTTC. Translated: CASSPGLVSTGGETQYF.

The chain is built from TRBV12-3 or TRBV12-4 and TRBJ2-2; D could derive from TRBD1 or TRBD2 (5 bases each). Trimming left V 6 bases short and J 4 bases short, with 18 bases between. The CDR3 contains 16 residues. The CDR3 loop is CASSRKRGGVTGELFF. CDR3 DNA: TGTGCCAGCAGCCGAAAGAGGGGCGGCGTCACCGGGGAGCTGTTTTTT.

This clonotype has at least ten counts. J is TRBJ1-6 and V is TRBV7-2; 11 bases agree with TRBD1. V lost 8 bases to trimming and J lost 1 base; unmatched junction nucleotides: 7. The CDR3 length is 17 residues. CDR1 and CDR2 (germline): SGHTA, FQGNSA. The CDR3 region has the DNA TGTGCCAGCCCAAGGGGGACAGGGGGTTCCTATAATTCACCCCTCCACTTT. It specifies CASPRGTGGSYNSPLHF.

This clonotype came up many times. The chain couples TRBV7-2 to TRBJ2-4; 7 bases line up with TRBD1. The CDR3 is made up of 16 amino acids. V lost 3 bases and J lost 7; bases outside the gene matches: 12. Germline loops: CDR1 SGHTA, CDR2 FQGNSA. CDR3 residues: CASSFRPRDRGNIQYF. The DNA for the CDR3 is TGTGCCAGCAGCTTCCGACCCAGGGACAGAGGGAACATTCAGTACTTC.

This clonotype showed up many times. CDR3 in amino acids: CASSFERLTSYEQYF. CDR3 bases: TGTGCCAGCAGTTTCGAGCGCCTCACCTCCTACGAGCAGTACTTC. This chain links TRBV28 with TRBJ2-7; D unclear. V lost 3 bases to trimming and J lost 0 bases, with 12 bases between them. CDR1 is MDHEN, CDR2 SYDVKM, per germline. The CDR3 covers 15 residues.

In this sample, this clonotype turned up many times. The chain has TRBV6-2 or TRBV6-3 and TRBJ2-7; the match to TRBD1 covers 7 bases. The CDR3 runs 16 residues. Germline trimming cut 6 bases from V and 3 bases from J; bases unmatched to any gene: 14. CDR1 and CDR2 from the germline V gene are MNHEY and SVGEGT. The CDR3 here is CASRSTGTAKHYEQYF. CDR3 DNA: TGTGCCAGCAGATCCACCGGGACAGCTAAACACTACGAGCAGTACTTC.

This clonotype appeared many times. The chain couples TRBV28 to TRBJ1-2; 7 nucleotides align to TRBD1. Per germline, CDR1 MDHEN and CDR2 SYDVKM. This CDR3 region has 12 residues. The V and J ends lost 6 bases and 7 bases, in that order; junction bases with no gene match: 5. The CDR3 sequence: CASRQGPGGYTF. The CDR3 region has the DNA TGTGCCAGCAGACAGGGGCCGGGTGGCTACACCTTC.

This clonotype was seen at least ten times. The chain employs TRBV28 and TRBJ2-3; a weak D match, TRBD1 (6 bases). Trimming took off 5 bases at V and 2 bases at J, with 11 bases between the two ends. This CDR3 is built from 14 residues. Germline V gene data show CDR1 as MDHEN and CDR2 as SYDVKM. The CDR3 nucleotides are TGTGCCAGCAGTCCCAGGGACAACACAGATACGCAGTATTTT. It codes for CASSPRDNTDTQYF.

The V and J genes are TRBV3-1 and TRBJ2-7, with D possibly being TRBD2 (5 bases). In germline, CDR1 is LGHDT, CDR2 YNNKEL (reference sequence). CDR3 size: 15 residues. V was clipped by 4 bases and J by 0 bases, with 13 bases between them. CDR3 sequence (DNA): TGTGCCAGCAGCCTGACGGCTAGCAGCTCCTACGAGCAGTACTTC. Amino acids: CASSLTASSSYEQYF.

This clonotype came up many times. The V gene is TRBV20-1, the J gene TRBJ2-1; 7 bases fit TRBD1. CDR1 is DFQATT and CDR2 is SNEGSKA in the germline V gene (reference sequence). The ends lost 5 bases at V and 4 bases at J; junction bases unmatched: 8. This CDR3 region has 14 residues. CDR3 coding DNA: TGCAGTGCTCTCCGACAGGGACCGTACAATGAGCAGTTCTTC. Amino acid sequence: CSALRQGPYNEQFF.

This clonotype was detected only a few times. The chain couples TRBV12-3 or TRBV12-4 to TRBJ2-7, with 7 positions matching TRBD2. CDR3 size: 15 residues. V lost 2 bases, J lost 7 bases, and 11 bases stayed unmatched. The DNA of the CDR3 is TGTGCCAGCAGTTTAATTCGCGGGAGCAGGGAAGAGCAGTACTTC. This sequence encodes CASSLIRGSREEQYF.

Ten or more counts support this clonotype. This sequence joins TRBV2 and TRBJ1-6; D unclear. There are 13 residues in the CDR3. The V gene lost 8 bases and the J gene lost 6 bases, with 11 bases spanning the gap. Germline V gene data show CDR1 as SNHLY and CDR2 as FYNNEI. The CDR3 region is CASQPASNSPLHF. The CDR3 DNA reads TGTGCCAGCCAACCAGCTAGTAATTCACCCCTCCACTTT.

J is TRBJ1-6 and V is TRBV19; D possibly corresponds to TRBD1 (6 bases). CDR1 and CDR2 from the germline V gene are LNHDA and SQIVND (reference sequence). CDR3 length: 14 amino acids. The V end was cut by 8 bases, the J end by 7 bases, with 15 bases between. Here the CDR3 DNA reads TGTGCCAGTGGGTACAGGGAGGACAATTCACCCCTCCACTTT. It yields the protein CASGYREDNSPLHF.

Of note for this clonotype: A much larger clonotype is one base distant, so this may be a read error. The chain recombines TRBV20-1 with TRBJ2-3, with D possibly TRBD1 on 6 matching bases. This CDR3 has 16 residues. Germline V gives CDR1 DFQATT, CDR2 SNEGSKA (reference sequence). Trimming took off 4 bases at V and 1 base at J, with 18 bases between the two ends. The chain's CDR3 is CSANPSGHGRTDTQYF. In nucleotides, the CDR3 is TGCAGTGCTAACCCCTCGGGACATGGCCGCACAGATACGCAGTATTTT.

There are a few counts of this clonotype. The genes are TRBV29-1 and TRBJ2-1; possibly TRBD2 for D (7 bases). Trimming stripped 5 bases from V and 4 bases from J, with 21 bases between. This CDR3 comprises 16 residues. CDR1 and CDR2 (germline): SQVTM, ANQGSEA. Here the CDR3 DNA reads TGCAGCGTTATAGGGGGTTTGGCGGGGGATTACAATGAGCAGTTCTTC. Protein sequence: CSVIGGLAGDYNEQFF.

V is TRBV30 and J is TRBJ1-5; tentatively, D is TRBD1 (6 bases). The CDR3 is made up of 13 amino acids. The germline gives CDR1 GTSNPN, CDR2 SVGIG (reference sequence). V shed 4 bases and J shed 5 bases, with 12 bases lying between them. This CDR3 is CAWTGARDQPQHF. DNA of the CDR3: TGTGCCTGGACGGGGGCACGGGATCAGCCCCAGCATTTT.

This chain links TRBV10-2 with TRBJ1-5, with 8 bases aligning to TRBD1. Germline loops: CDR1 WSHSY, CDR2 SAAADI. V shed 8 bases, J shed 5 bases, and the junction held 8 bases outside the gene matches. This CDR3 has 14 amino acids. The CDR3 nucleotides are TGCGCCAGCGGAGGACAGGGACGGGATCAGCCCCAGCATTTT. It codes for CASGGQGRDQPQHF.

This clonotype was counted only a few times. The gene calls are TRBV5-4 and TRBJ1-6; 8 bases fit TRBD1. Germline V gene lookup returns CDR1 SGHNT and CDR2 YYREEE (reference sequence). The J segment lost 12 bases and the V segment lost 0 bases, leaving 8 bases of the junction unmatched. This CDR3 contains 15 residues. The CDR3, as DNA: TGTGCCAGCAGCTTGGCCCCAGGGGGCGGAGAACCCCTCCACTTT. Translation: CASSLAPGGGEPLHF.

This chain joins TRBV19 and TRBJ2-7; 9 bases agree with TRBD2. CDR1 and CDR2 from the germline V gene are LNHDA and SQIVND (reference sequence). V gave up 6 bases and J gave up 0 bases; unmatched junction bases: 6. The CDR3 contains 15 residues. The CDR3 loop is CASSQLAGGSYEQYF. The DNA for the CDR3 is TGTGCCAGTAGCCAACTAGCGGGTGGCTCCTACGAGCAGTACTTC.

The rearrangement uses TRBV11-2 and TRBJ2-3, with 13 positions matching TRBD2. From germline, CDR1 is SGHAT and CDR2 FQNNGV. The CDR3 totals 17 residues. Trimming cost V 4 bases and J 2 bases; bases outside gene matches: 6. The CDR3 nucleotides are TGTGCCAGCAGCTCCGGACTAGCGGGAGTTAACACAGATACGCAGTATTTT. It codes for CASSSGLAGVNTDTQYF. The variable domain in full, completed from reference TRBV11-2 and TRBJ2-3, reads EAGVAQSPRYKIIEKRQSVAFWCNPISGHATLYWYQQILGQGPKLLIQFQNNGVVDDSQLPKDRFSAERLKGVDSTLKIQPAKLEDSAVYLCASSSGLAGVNTDTQYFGPGTRLTVL.